The 14 T cell receptor beta chains given below trace back to one sample, sequenced in a study of blood T cell repertoires in COVID-19. Assay: immunoSEQ multiplex PCR; the TCRdb copy retains only in-frame clones and omits some. The table includes 200,000 to 250,000 clones, 85% to 90% detected once. Sample: PBMCs or T cells enriched from blood (not recorded which). The origin of the receptors is a man aged 30 to 45 who had been exposed to COVID-19.

This chain links TRBV5-1 with TRBJ2-5, with 9 bases lining up with TRBD1. V lost 7 bases and J lost 3; bases outside the gene matches: 7. Germline CDR1 reads SGHRS; CDR2 reads YFSETQ. This CDR3 is built from 14 residues. The CDR3: CASAYRQGEETQYF. CDR3 bases: TGCGCCAGCGCTTATCGACAGGGGGAAGAGACCCAGTACTTC. Combining the CDR3 with reference TRBV5-1 and TRBJ2-5 gives the whole variable domain KAGVTQTPRYLIKTRGQQVTLSCSPISGHRSVSWYQQTPGQGLQFLFEYFSETQRNKGNFPGRFSGRQFSNSRSEMNVSTLELGDSALYLCASAYRQGEETQYFGPGTRLLVL.

The chain joins TRBV6-5 to TRBJ1-5, with D possibly being TRBD1 (6 bases). CDR1 is MNHEY, CDR2 SVGAGI, per germline. V shed 5 bases and J shed 6 bases, with 11 bases lying between them. The CDR3 runs to 13 residues. CDR3 amino acids: CASSPTGSQPQHF. In nucleotides, the CDR3 is TGTGCCAGCAGTCCTACAGGGTCTCAGCCCCAGCATTTT.

The chain combines TRBV5-4 with TRBJ2-5; no reliable D call. Germline V gene data show CDR1 as SGHNT and CDR2 as YYREEE (reference sequence). The CDR3 consists of 15 residues. Between the trimmed V and J ends, which lost 0 bases and 2 bases, there was a span of 11 bases. CDR3 in DNA: TGTGCCAGCAGCTTGGGTGGGTCACAGCAAGAGACCCAGTACTTC. Protein sequence: CASSLGGSQQETQYF.

This chain uses TRBV4-1 with TRBJ2-7; 9 bases are a match to TRBD1. The junction had 9 bases not matched to a gene; V was cut back by 1 base and J by 2 bases. The germline V gene has CDR1 MGHRA and CDR2 YSYEKL. The CDR3 contains 17 residues. The CDR3 reads CASSQVVGQGFPYEQYF. CDR3 DNA: TGCGCCAGCAGCCAAGTTGTGGGACAGGGTTTTCCCTACGAGCAGTACTTC.

The J gene is TRBJ1-1, the V gene TRBV4-1; 11 bases align to TRBD1. Trimming took 1 base from V and 0 from J; bases not matched to a gene: 7. The CDR3 contains 18 residues. Germline V gene sequence: CDR1 MGHRA, CDR2 YSYEKL. CDR3: CASSQGTGGERMNTEAFF. The CDR3 DNA sequence: TGCGCCAGCAGCCAAGGGACAGGGGGCGAGCGGATGAACACTGAAGCTTTCTTT.

This clone has only one observation. V usage is TRBV15 and J usage is TRBJ2-1, with D unresolved. V was pared by 0 bases and J by 5 bases, with 14 bases between. Germline loops: CDR1 LNHNV, CDR2 YYDKDF (reference sequence). The CDR3 is made up of 16 amino acids. CDR3 bases: TGTGCCACCAGCAGAGATCTGAGACATGGCGACAATGAGCAGTTCTTC. Its translation is CATSRDLRHGDNEQFF.

The V and J genes are TRBV11-1 and TRBJ1-6, with 7 bases that match TRBD1. J lost 8 bases, V lost 3 bases, and 7 bases had no gene match. The V gene's germline CDR1 is SGHAT and CDR2 FQDESV (reference sequence). The CDR3 loop spans 15 amino acids. The CDR3 DNA follows: TGTGCCAGCAGCTTTCACCGACAGGGAGATTCACCCCTCCACTTT. Translating it yields CASSFHRQGDSPLHF.

The rearrangement uses TRBV3-1 (or the pseudogene TRBV3-2) and TRBJ1-1; no reliable D call. Trimming pared 3 bases from V and 4 bases from J, leaving 9 bases between. Germline V gene sequence: CDR1 LGHDT, CDR2 YNNKEL (reference sequence). The CDR3 spans 13 residues. Here the CDR3 reads CASSHLDPTEAFF. For the CDR3, the DNA is TGTGCCAGCAGCCACCTAGATCCCACTGAAGCTTTCTTT.

The V gene is TRBV3-1 (or the pseudogene TRBV3-2), the J gene TRBJ2-7; tentative D call: TRBD1 (5 bases). The CDR3 totals 12 residues. Trimming shortened V by 4 bases and J by 5 bases, and 9 bases separated the two germline ends. The germline V gene encodes CDR1 LGHDT and CDR2 YNNKEL (reference sequence). DNA for the CDR3: TGTGCCAGCAGCCTAGGGGCCCACGAGCAGTACTTC. This gives the protein CASSLGAHEQYF.

The rearrangement joins TRBV2 to TRBJ2-7; a weak D match, TRBD2 (5 bases). V lost 5 bases and J lost 1, with 9 bases in between. This CDR3 contains 13 residues. From germline, CDR1 is SNHLY and CDR2 FYNNEI. In nucleotides, the CDR3 is TGTGCCAGCAGTTACGGGGTTTCCTACGAGCAGTACTTC. Its translation is CASSYGVSYEQYF.

This clone showed up just once. The rearrangement uses TRBV7-6 and TRBJ2-3; 7 bases are a match to TRBD2. V was pared by 6 bases and J by 0 bases, with 9 bases of the junction left unmatched. This CDR3 region has 16 residues. Germline V CDR1 and CDR2: SGHVS, FNYEAQ. As DNA, the CDR3 is TGTGCCAGCAGTCCCCGGGGACTAACTAGCACAGATACGCAGTATTTT. Translated: CASSPRGLTSTDTQYF. Looking up the rest from reference TRBV7-6 and TRBJ2-3 gives the full variable domain: GAGVSQSPRYKVTKRGQDVALRCDPISGHVSLYWYRQALGQGPEFLTYFNYEAQQDKSGLPNDRFSAERPEGSISTLTIQRTEQRDSAMYRCASSPRGLTSTDTQYFGPGTRLTVL.

This sequence joins TRBV6-5 and TRBJ1-5, with D uncertain. V was cut by 0 bases and J by 3 bases, with 9 bases left in between. The germline V gene has CDR1 MNHEY and CDR2 SVGAGI. This CDR3 contains 15 residues. In nucleotides, the CDR3 is TGTGCCAGCAGTTACTCGGCAGACTACAATCAGCCCCAGCATTTT. Protein product: CASSYSADYNQPQHF.

This clone was seen a few times. The chain has TRBV6-2 or TRBV6-3 and TRBJ2-2; 9 nucleotides match TRBD2. Germline V gene sequence: CDR1 MNHEY, CDR2 SVGEGT. This CDR3 comprises 18 residues. J was trimmed by 0 bases and V by 4 bases; bases with no gene match: 9. CDR3 DNA: TGTGCCAGCAGTTCAAAGAAGACTAGCGGCCCGAACACCGGGGAGCTGTTTTTT. Residues: CASSSKKTSGPNTGELFF.

The J gene is TRBJ2-7, the V gene TRBV6-5; weak D call: TRBD2 (7 bases). This CDR3 spans 13 amino acids. V lost 4 bases to trimming and J lost 6 bases, with 13 bases between them. In germline, CDR1 is MNHEY, CDR2 SVGAGI. The CDR3 DNA sequence: TGTGCCAGCAGTTCGGGGGGCTATTCCGAGCAGTACTTC. Translation gives CASSSGGYSEQYF.